This TCR beta chain was recovered during a study of OX40 agonist ivuxolimab in advanced cancers. V lost 6 bases, J lost 7 bases, and 6 bases stayed unmatched. Germline V gene data show CDR1 as SNHLY and CDR2 as FYNNEI. The CDR3 contains 14 residues. Enrollment shut out patients with autoimmune disease history or systemic immunosuppression. Some clones are missing from TCRdb's copy, which holds only in-frame ones; the method was immunoSEQ multiplex PCR. The table lists tens of thousands of clones, about four fifths of them singletons. The genes are TRBV2 and TRBJ2-3; the match to TRBD1 covers 11 bases. Sequencing was performed on CD4+ or CD8+ T cells sorted from blood, taken in a trial of the OX40 agonist ivuxolimab. The receptor was derived from an adult with an advanced solid tumor such as melanoma, head and neck, liver or kidney cancer. The CDR3 DNA sequence: TGTGCCAGCAGCCTGGGACAGGGGGTAAATACGCAGTATTTT. It encodes CASSLGQGVNTQYF.